This entry concerns a single T cell receptor (beta chain). These data come from a study of blood T cell repertoires in COVID-19. Study-wide context: Donors in the United States, Italy and Spain gave samples during acute or convalescent COVID-19. T cells, B-cell-depleted T cells, or PBMCs supplied cDNA or gDNA.

Study processing details: Quantification of nucleated cells was approximated via reference gene primer amplification. The assay was immunoSEQ multiplex PCR, and TCRdb's table has in-frame clones only and misses some. V, J and clone size are those of that table, while D and trimming were read from the DNA. The sample lists just under 350,000 clones; 85% to 90% were seen once. The V and J ends lost 4 bases and 2 bases, in that order; junction bases with no gene match: 8. The CDR3 is made up of 17 amino acids. From germline, CDR1 is SGHDT and CDR2 YYEEEE. The material sequenced was peripheral blood. The chain links TRBV5-6 to TRBJ2-2; 10 bases align to TRBD2. This clonotype originated in a woman between 65 and 79 years old with COVID-19, enrolled during active disease. The CDR3 sequence is CASSLIGLAVNTGELFF. The CDR3 bases are TGTGCCAGCAGCCTGATAGGACTAGCGGTAAACACCGGGGAGCTGTTTTTT.